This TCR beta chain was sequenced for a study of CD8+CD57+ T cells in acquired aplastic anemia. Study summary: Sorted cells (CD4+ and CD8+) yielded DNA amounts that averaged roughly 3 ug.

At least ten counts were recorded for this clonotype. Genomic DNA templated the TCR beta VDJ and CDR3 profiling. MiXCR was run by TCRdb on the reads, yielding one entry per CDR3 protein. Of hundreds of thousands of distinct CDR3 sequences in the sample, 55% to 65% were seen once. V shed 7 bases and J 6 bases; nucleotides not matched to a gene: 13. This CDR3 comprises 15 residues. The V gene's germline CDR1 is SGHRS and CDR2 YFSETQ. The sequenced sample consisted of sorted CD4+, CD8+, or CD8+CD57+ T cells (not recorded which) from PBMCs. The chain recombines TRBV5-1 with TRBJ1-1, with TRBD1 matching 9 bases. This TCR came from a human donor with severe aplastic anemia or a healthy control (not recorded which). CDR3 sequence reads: CASAGQGFRQSEAFF. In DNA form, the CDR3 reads TGCGCCAGCGCGGGACAGGGTTTTCGGCAGTCTGAAGCTTTCTTT.